One and the same sample provided the 26 T cell receptor beta chains below, sequenced in a study of cytomegalovirus exposure and HLA in healthy donors listed by TCRdb under 2017. Library preparation used the immunoSEQ multiplex PCR assay. For the multiplex PCR, a mixture combining 60 forward primers for TCR Vbeta segments and 13 reverse primers for TCR Jbeta segments was used. TCRdb's version of the immuneACCESS table is confined to in-frame rearrangements and falls short of the full clone set. An unresolved V gene accounts for under half of the shortfall where checked; the remainder is of unknown origin. This sample is represented by 200,000 or so clones; roughly 80% of them were singletons. Approximately 6% of the sample is held by the ten biggest clonotypes. The sample consisted of PBMCs. These receptors were collected from a woman aged 25 to 45 in good health and CMV-seropositive.

This rearrangement joins TRBV7-2 to TRBJ1-2; D possibly corresponds to TRBD1 (5 bases). CDR1 is SGHTA, CDR2 FQGNSA, per germline. V was cut by 5 bases and J by 4 bases, with 17 bases left in between. This CDR3 region has 15 residues. CDR3 sequence (DNA): TGTGCCAGCAGCGTCAGGGAATCCTTTAGCTATGGCTACACCTTC. This gives the protein CASSVRESFSYGYTF.

To note about this clone: This sample also contains other DNA sequences that code for the same CDR3. The rearrangement links TRBV2 to TRBJ2-3; 13 bases are shared with TRBD2. The germline gives CDR1 SNHLY, CDR2 FYNNEI. Unmatched junction bases numbered 4, after V lost 7 bases and J lost 3 bases. This CDR3 has 15 residues. This CDR3 reads CASKKLAGGTDTQYF. In DNA form, the CDR3 reads TGTGCCAGCAAAAAACTAGCGGGGGGGACAGATACGCAGTATTTT.

This clone appeared a few times. The chain is built from TRBV4-3 and TRBJ1-1, with 7 bases matching TRBD1. The CDR3 runs 15 residues. CDR1 is LGHNA and CDR2 is YSLEER in the germline V gene. V shed 0 bases, J shed 0 bases, and the junction held 1 base outside the gene matches. CDR3: CASSQEGGLNTEAFF. CDR3 in DNA: TGCGCCAGCAGCCAAGAAGGGGGCCTGAACACTGAAGCTTTCTTT.

The chain is built from TRBV10-3 and TRBJ2-7, with TRBD1 matching over 9 bases. The CDR3 consists of 16 residues. Trimming removed 2 bases from V and 3 bases from J; junction bases left unmatched: 8. The V gene's germline CDR1 is ENHRY and CDR2 SYGVKD. CDR3 nucleotides: TGTGCCATCAGTGAGGGTTTCTGGACAGGGGTCTACGAGCAGTACTTC. Translated: CAISEGFWTGVYEQYF.

This sequence joins TRBV5-1 and TRBJ2-1; TRBD2 aligns across 11 bases. The CDR3 runs 20 residues. J was trimmed by 0 bases and V by 1 base; bases with no gene match: 12. Germline CDR1 is SGHRS and CDR2 is YFSETQ. The CDR3 sequence is CASSLSTRTSGFLSYNEQFF. For the CDR3, the DNA is TGCGCCAGCAGCTTGTCGACTCGGACTAGCGGGTTCCTCTCCTACAATGAGCAGTTCTTC.

The chain recombines TRBV28 with TRBJ2-7; a weak D match, TRBD2 (7 bases). CDR3 length: 15 amino acids. The ends were cut back, 3 bases at V and 0 bases at J, with 12 bases in the middle. CDR1 and CDR2 (germline): MDHEN, SYDVKM. As DNA, the CDR3 is TGTGCCAGCAGTTTTCCCGCGGGGGCCTCCTACGAGCAGTACTTC. Its translation: CASSFPAGASYEQYF.

In nucleotides, the CDR3 is TGTGCCAGCAGCCAAGATCCAGGACTCTCATTCTCCTACAATGAGCAGTTCTTC. Translating it yields CASSQDPGLSFSYNEQFF. The chain links TRBV4-2 to TRBJ2-1; the D gene is possibly TRBD2 (5 bases). Trimming took off 0 bases at V and 0 bases at J, with 15 bases between the two ends. The length of the CDR3 is 18 residues. Germline lookup yields CDR1 LGHNA and CDR2 YNFKEQ.

This CDR3 reads CASSLLGLAGGGEQFF. In DNA, the CDR3 is TGTGCCAGCAGCTTGCTGGGACTAGCGGGAGGGGGTGAGCAGTTCTTC. The chain is built from TRBV5-6 and TRBJ2-1, with TRBD2 matching over 16 bases. This CDR3 contains 16 residues. Losses at the gene ends were 1 base for V and 9 bases for J; bases not matched to a gene: 4. CDR1 and CDR2 from the germline V gene are SGHDT and YYEEEE.

This clone has a single count. This chain links TRBV6-4 with TRBJ2-7; weak D call: TRBD1 (5 bases). The CDR3 is 13 residues long. V dropped 3 bases and J dropped 5 bases, with 11 bases sitting between them. CDR1 MRHNA and CDR2 SNTAGT come from the germline V gene. The DNA of the CDR3 is TGTGCCAGCAGTGAAGCAGGGTTCCACGAGCAGTACTTC. This gives the protein CASSEAGFHEQYF.

The V gene is TRBV9, the J gene TRBJ2-7; 7 bases are shared with TRBD1. Germline V CDR1 and CDR2: SGDLS, YYNGEE. V lost 3 bases, J lost 0 bases, and 3 bases stayed unmatched. This CDR3 is 14 amino acids long. CDR3 protein: CASSAGQPSYEQYF. Written as DNA, the CDR3 is TGTGCCAGCAGCGCGGGACAGCCCTCCTACGAGCAGTACTTC.

The chain combines TRBV19 with TRBJ1-1; 8 positions agree with TRBD1. Per the germline V gene, CDR1 is LNHDA and CDR2 is SQIVND (reference sequence). CDR3 length equals 16 residues. The junction had 7 bases not matched to a gene; V was cut back by 3 bases and J by 1 base. The CDR3 bases are TGTGCCAGTAGTATTGGGACAGGTTCTTCGAACACTGAAGCTTTCTTT. It codes for CASSIGTGSSNTEAFF. Using reference TRBV19 and TRBJ1-1 for the parts outside the CDR3, the full variable domain is DGGITQSPKYLFRKEGQNVTLSCEQNLNHDAMYWYRQDPGQGLRLIYYSQIVNDFQKGDIAEGYSVSREKKESFPLTVTSAQKNPTAFYLCASSIGTGSSNTEAFFGQGTRLTVV.

This chain uses TRBV18 with TRBJ2-5; a weak D match, TRBD1 (6 bases). The CDR3 runs 16 residues. V gave up 2 bases and J gave up 5 bases, with 18 bases separating them. In germline, CDR1 is KGHSH, CDR2 LQKENI. The CDR3 protein is CASSPVSGEIRETQYF. The CDR3 DNA reads as TGTGCCAGCTCACCAGTGTCAGGGGAGATCAGGGAGACCCAGTACTTC.

The chain combines TRBV29-1 with TRBJ1-2, with D perhaps TRBD1 (6 bases). Deletions cut 7 bases from V and 6 bases from J, with 9 bases between. Germline loops: CDR1 SQVTM, CDR2 ANQGSEA. This CDR3 is 10 amino acids long. CDR3 sequence: CSASGDGYTF. CDR3 bases: TGCAGCGCCTCAGGGGATGGCTACACCTTC.

A remark on this clone: This sample includes further DNA sequences coding for the same CDR3. The chain combines TRBV18 with TRBJ1-2; no reliable D call. The CDR3 has 16 residues. V was pared by 0 bases and J by 4 bases, with 15 bases between. The germline V gene has CDR1 KGHSH and CDR2 LQKENI. In DNA form, the CDR3 reads TGTGCCAGCTCACCACCCCGTAGTGGTTTCCCCTATGGCTACACCTTC. Its protein is CASSPPRSGFPYGYTF. Variable domain in full (rest from reference TRBV18 and TRBJ1-2): NAGVMQNPRHLVRRRGQEARLRCSPMKGHSHVYWYRQLPEEGLKFMVYLQKENIIDESGMPKERFSAEFPKEGPSILRIQQVVRGDSAAYFCASSPPRSGFPYGYTFGSGTRLTVV.

This clone was picked up one time. The genes are TRBV13 and TRBJ2-5; 9 bases map to TRBD2. The CDR3 loop spans 16 amino acids. Germline values: CDR1 PRHDT, CDR2 FYEKMQ (reference sequence). The junction had 2 bases not matched to a gene; V was cut back by 0 bases and J by 0 bases. CDR3 amino acids: CASSLGASGDQETQYF. CDR3 DNA sequence: TGTGCCAGCAGCTTAGGGGCTAGCGGGGACCAAGAGACCCAGTACTTC.

There are a few counts of this clone. The chain has TRBV19 and TRBJ2-3; 9 bases are a match to TRBD2. CDR3 length: 15 residues. Germline loops: CDR1 LNHDA, CDR2 SQIVND (reference sequence). V was clipped by 4 bases and J by 5 bases; unmatched bases: 7. CDR3 residues: CASSTSGTTLDTQYF. CDR3 DNA: TGTGCCAGTAGTACTAGCGGGACCACCCTAGATACGCAGTATTTT.

In its sample, this clone was seen once. V and J are TRBV5-1 and TRBJ2-7, with TRBD2 identical over 10 bases. The germline gives CDR1 SGHRS, CDR2 YFSETQ. Germline trimming cut 0 bases from V and 6 bases from J; bases unmatched to any gene: 12. The CDR3 length is 17 residues. This CDR3 is CASSLVPEAGGPLEQYF. CDR3 nucleotide sequence: TGCGCCAGCAGCTTGGTGCCGGAAGCGGGAGGGCCCCTCGAGCAGTACTTC.

The rearrangement links TRBV28 to TRBJ2-1; 10 nucleotides line up with TRBD1. V trimming: 5 bases; J trimming: 1 base; junction bases outside the gene matches: 5. Germline V CDR1 and CDR2: MDHEN, SYDVKM. The CDR3 has 16 residues. CDR3 sequence (DNA): TGTGCCAGCAGTCAAAGGACAGGGGGATCCTACAATGAGCAGTTCTTC. Its translation: CASSQRTGGSYNEQFF.

V and J are TRBV28 and TRBJ2-3, with 10 bases fitting TRBD2. The CDR3 is 16 residues long. V lost 4 bases to trimming and J lost 4 bases; unmatched junction nucleotides: 8. Germline V gene sequence: CDR1 MDHEN, CDR2 SYDVKM. DNA of the CDR3: TGTGCCAGCAGTTGGTTTAGTCTAGCGGGAGCAGATACGCAGTATTTT. It specifies CASSWFSLAGADTQYF.

The rearrangement joins TRBV4-1 to TRBJ1-1; D may be TRBD1 (5 bases). Germline loops: CDR1 MGHRA, CDR2 YSYEKL. This CDR3 has 17 residues. Trimming pared 4 bases from V and 10 bases from J, leaving 28 bases between. The CDR3 protein is CASSRTAATEASIVAFF. The CDR3, as DNA: TGCGCCAGCAGCCGGACCGCCGCGACAGAGGCATCGATAGTAGCTTTCTTT.

Note on this clone: A read error may produce the germline difference seen at one junction end. V is TRBV7-7 and J is TRBJ2-6; tentatively, D is TRBD2 (5 bases). The length of the CDR3 is 12 residues. Germline values: CDR1 SSHAT, CDR2 FNYEAQ (reference sequence). CDR3 DNA: TGTGCTAGCAGCTTAGCGCTCGGCGTCCTGACTTTC. Protein: CASSLALGVLTF.

About this clone: One junction end disagrees with the germline gene, perhaps due to a read error. The V call is TRBV18, the J call TRBJ1-1; a weak D match, TRBD1 (5 bases). The length of the CDR3 is 14 residues. Germline V lookup: CDR1 KGHSH, CDR2 LQKENI. The CDR3 region is CASSLGHLNTEAFF. The DNA of the CDR3 is TGTGCCAGCTCCCTAGGACATTTGAATACTGAAGCTTTCTTT.

This chain connects TRBV6-1 to TRBJ2-7; 11 bases fit TRBD2. Germline CDR1 MNHNS, CDR2 SASEGT. The CDR3 is 15 residues long. Trimming took 2 bases from V and 4 from J; bases not matched to a gene: 4. Written as DNA, the CDR3 is TGTGCCAGCAGTGAAAAGGGACTAGCGGTTTACGAGCAGTACTTC. Translated, it gives CASSEKGLAVYEQYF.

The chain uses TRBV7-9 and TRBJ2-4; 10 nucleotides align to TRBD1. There are 14 residues in the CDR3. The ends lost 5 bases at V and 4 bases at J; junction bases unmatched: 2. Germline CDR1 SEHNR, CDR2 FQNEAQ (reference sequence). CDR3 amino acids: CASSRDRGKNIQYF. The CDR3 nucleotides are TGTGCCAGCAGCCGGGACAGGGGTAAAAACATTCAGTACTTC.

This chain joins TRBV5-4 and TRBJ1-2; a weak D match, TRBD1 (5 bases). Germline assignment: CDR1 SGHNT and CDR2 YYREEE (reference sequence). The CDR3 runs 14 residues. The V end was cut by 0 bases, the J end by 2 bases, with 8 bases between. The CDR3 coding sequence is TGTGCCAGCAGCTTGGTGGGGGGAAACTATGGCTACACCTTC. Protein: CASSLVGGNYGYTF.

The V gene is TRBV6-5, the J gene TRBJ1-1; D remains ambiguous. Germline CDR1 reads MNHEY; CDR2 reads SVGAGI. This CDR3 is 11 amino acids long. V was cut by 8 bases and J by 3 bases, with 7 bases left in between. The CDR3 sequence: CASGPYTEAFF. CDR3 in DNA: TGTGCCAGCGGGCCTTACACTGAAGCTTTCTTT.